This T cell receptor beta chain was recorded in a study of cytomegalovirus exposure and HLA in healthy donors. Study-wide points: Associated with HLA alleles at 0.05 false discovery rate in a later analysis were fewer than 20,000 TCR beta sequences.

The J segment lost 2 bases and the V segment lost 0 bases, leaving 8 bases of the junction unmatched. Germline V CDR1 and CDR2: MNHEY, SMNVEV (reference sequence). This CDR3 has 19 amino acids. About this clone itself: The target antigen is unknown.

The study ran its PCR with 60 Vbeta and 13 Jbeta primers. TCRdb keeps only in-frame clones here, not all; method: immunoSEQ multiplex PCR. The repertoire holds 110,000 to 150,000 clones, 70% to 80% seen once, with around 1.9% in the top ten. Source material: PBMCs. The sequence came from a woman aged 55-75 years in good health and CMV-seropositive. V gene TRBV27 combines with J gene TRBJ2-2, with TRBD2 identical over 11 bases. This CDR3 is CASSLSIVAGGLNTGELFF. In DNA, the CDR3 is TGTGCCAGCAGTTTATCGATAGTAGCGGGAGGGCTAAACACCGGGGAGCTGTTTTTT.